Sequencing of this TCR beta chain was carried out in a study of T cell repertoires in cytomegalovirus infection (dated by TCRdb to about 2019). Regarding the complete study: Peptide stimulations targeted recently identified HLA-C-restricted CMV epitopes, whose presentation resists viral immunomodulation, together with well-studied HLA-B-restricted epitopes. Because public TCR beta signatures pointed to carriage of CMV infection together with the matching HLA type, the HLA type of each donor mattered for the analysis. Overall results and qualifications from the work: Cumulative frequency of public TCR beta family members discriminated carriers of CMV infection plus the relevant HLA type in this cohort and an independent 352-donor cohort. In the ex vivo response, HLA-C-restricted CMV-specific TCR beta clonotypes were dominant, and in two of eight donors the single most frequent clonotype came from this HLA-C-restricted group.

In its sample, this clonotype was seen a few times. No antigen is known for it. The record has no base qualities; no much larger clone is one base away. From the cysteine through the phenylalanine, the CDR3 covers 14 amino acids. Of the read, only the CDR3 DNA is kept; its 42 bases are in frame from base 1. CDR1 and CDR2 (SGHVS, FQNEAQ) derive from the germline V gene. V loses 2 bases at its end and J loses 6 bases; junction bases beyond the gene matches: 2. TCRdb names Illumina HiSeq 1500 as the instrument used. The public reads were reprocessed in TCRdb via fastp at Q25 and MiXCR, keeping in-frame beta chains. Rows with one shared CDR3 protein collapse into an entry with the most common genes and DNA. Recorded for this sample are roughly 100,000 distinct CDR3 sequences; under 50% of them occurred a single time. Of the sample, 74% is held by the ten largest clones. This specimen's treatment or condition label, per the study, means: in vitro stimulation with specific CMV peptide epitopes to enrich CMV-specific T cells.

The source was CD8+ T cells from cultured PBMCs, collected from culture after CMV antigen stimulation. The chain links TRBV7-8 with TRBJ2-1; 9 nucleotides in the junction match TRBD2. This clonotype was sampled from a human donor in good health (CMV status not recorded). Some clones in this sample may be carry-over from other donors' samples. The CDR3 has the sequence CASSLLSGGNEQFF. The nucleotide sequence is TGTGCCAGCAGCTTACTTAGCGGGGGCAATGAGCAGTTCTTC.